This TCR beta chain was documented in a study of cytomegalovirus exposure and HLA in healthy donors. General study results and limits: CMV antigen specificity of three CMV-associated chains was confirmed in vitro. Overall, approximately 180 TCR beta chains were annotated as cytomegalovirus-associated.

Concerning this clone: Its specificity is not known.

Vbeta (60) and Jbeta (13) primers were used in the PCR. TCRdb's table, derived via immunoSEQ multiplex PCR, lists solely in-frame clones and lacks some. Here the sample spans fewer than 150,000 clones, about 75% being singletons. What was sequenced was PBMCs. The clonotype was recovered from a man aged 18 to 29 in good health and CMV-seronegative.

CDR3 protein: CATSGTGIHEQYF. Written as DNA, the CDR3 is TGTGCCACCTCCGGGACAGGGATACACGAGCAGTACTTC. The J gene is TRBJ2-7, the V gene TRBV11-3, with 9 nucleotides matching TRBD1. Germline V lookup: CDR1 SGHNT, CDR2 YENEEA. V lost 10 bases, J lost 5 bases, and 9 bases stayed unmatched. The CDR3 length is 13 residues.